This T cell receptor (beta chain) was profiled in a study of OX40 agonist ivuxolimab in advanced cancers. This clone has a single count. In germline, CDR1 is SGHRS, CDR2 YFSETQ. The CDR3 is 16 residues long. V lost 0 bases to trimming and J lost 4 bases, with 16 bases between them. Sequencing was performed with immunoSEQ multiplex PCR; in TCRdb, only in-frame clones are kept and a portion is missing. This sample carries fewer than 55,000 clones, more than 70% of them seen once, and the ten largest clones take under 7%. Sequences were derived from CD4+ or CD8+ T cells sorted from blood, sampled in a trial of the OX40 agonist ivuxolimab. The rearrangement joins TRBV5-1 to TRBJ1-1; TRBD1 might be the D (6 bases). The sequence was collected from an adult with an advanced solid tumor such as melanoma, head and neck, liver or kidney cancer. The CDR3 spells CASSLVGGSAPTEAFF. The CDR3 DNA follows: TGCGCCAGCAGCTTGGTGGGGGGCTCGGCTCCCACTGAAGCTTTCTTT.